This is a list of T cell receptor beta chains from one sample in a study of cytomegalovirus exposure and HLA in healthy donors. TCRdb keeps only in-frame clones here, not all; method: immunoSEQ multiplex PCR. The table has 200,000 to 300,000 clones, 86% seen once. Sample: PBMCs. These receptors originate from a woman under 40 in good health and CMV-seropositive. Each CDR3 is given with its conserved first and last residue. D genes are given only for firm matches. Some rows mark clone size as missing; the rest say once, few, many or name a class of expanded clone.

j_call v_call cdr3_length clone_size d_call cdr3_aa cdr3_nt
TRBJ1-5 TRBV30 13 - - CAWRRDSNQPQHF TGTGCTTGGAGACGGGATAGCAATCAGCCCCAGCATTTT
TRBJ2-5 TRBV6-6 15 - - CASREGYAGLETQYF TGTGCCAGCAGGGAGGGGTATGCGGGACTGGAGACCCAGTACTTC
TRBJ1-5 TRBV27 15 - - CASRGGDHQNQPQHF TGTGCCAGCAGGGGAGGGGACCACCAGAATCAGCCCCAGCATTTT
TRBJ1-5 TRBV6-5 15 - - CASSTGGGSNQPQHF TGTGCCAGCAGTACCGGGGGGGGGAGCAATCAGCCCCAGCATTTT
TRBJ1-1 TRBV15 14 - TRBD1 CATSRGQGGTEAFF TGTGCCACCAGCCGAGGACAGGGGGGTACTGAAGCTTTCTTT
TRBJ2-3 TRBV28 11 - TRBD2 CALGGADTQYF TGTGCCCTTGGGGGGGCAGATACGCAGTATTTT
TRBJ2-3 TRBV6-6 15 - TRBD2 CASSPLAGGPDTQYF TGTGCCAGCAGCCCACTAGCGGGAGGTCCAGATACGCAGTATTTT
TRBJ2-7 TRBV7-9 15 - - CASSFGGPPSYEQYF TGTGCCAGCAGCTTCGGGGGGCCCCCTTCCTACGAGCAGTACTTC
TRBJ1-3 TRBV19 14 once - CASDQGRAGNTIYF TGTGCCAGCGACCAGGGTAGAGCTGGAAACACCATATATTTT
TRBJ2-2 TRBV5-8 14 - - CASSLVGPPGELFF TGTGCCAGCAGCTTGGTCGGTCCCCCGGGGGAGCTGTTTTTT
TRBJ2-5 TRBV28 15 - TRBD2 CASSPPGLAEETQYF TGTGCCAGCAGCCCCCCGGGACTAGCGGAAGAGACCCAGTACTTC
TRBJ2-7 TRBV6-5 14 - TRBD2 CASTPTSGSYEQYF TGTGCCAGCACTCCGACTAGCGGCTCCTACGAGCAGTACTTC
TRBJ1-1 TRBV29-1 11 - - CSVVAWTEAFF TGCAGCGTTGTTGCGTGGACTGAAGCTTTCTTT
TRBJ1-2 TRBV11-3 17 - - CASSLGEGGARISGYTF TGTGCCAGCAGCTTAGGAGAGGGGGGGGCGAGAATTTCCGGCTACACCTTC
TRBJ2-5 TRBV5-1 14 - - CASSLQGGQETQYF TGCGCCAGCAGCTTACAGGGCGGTCAAGAGACCCAGTACTTC
TRBJ1-2 TRBV5-1 13 few - CASSLGSDYGYTF TGCGCCAGCAGCCTAGGATCTGACTATGGCTACACCTTC
TRBJ1-1 TRBV27 15 - - CASSLWHGPNTEAFF TGTGCCAGCAGTTTATGGCATGGGCCGAACACTGAAGCTTTCTTT
TRBJ2-5 TRBV7-8 18 once TRBD2 CASSLEGLAGDMGETQYF TGTGCCAGCAGCTTAGAAGGACTAGCGGGAGATATGGGGGAGACCCAGTACTTC
TRBJ1-1 TRBV27 15 once TRBD1 CASSPETGWNTEAFF TGTGCCAGCAGTCCAGAGACAGGGTGGAACACTGAAGCTTTCTTT
TRBJ1-1 TRBV18 12 - TRBD1 CASSPLTGAAFF TGTGCCAGCTCACCTCTGACAGGGGCAGCTTTCTTT
TRBJ1-5 TRBV5-1 17 - TRBD1 CASLLSRDRVHFQPQHF TGCGCCAGCCTACTCTCTCGGGACAGGGTCCATTTTCAGCCCCAGCATTTT
TRBJ2-7 TRBV27 16 - TRBD2 CASSPTVLAGIYEQYF TGTGCCAGCAGCCCGACTGTTCTAGCGGGCATCTACGAGCAGTACTTC
TRBJ1-3 TRBV4-2 15 - - CASSQAGLSGNTIYF TGTGCCAGCAGCCAAGCAGGGTTGTCTGGAAACACCATATATTTT
TRBJ1-3 TRBV14 16 - - CASSKQVPSLGNTIYF TGTGCCAGCAGTAAGCAGGTACCCTCCCTTGGAAACACCATATATTTT
TRBJ2-3 TRBV29-1 14 - - CSVQGASAADTQYF TGCAGCGTTCAAGGGGCTAGCGCCGCAGATACGCAGTATTTT
TRBJ2-1 TRBV9 19 - TRBD2 CASSGGLAGGWSSYNEQFF TGTGCCAGCAGCGGAGGACTAGCGGGAGGCTGGTCTTCCTACAATGAGCAGTTCTTC
TRBJ1-5 TRBV19 15 - - CASKSSDSRDQPQHF TGTGCCAGTAAATCGTCGGACAGCCGGGATCAGCCCCAGCATTTT
TRBJ1-1 TRBV2 14 - - CASSERGHNTEAFF TGTGCCAGCAGTGAAAGGGGACATAACACTGAAGCTTTCTTT
TRBJ1-5 TRBV2 15 - - CASSPRQDSNQPQHF TGTGCCAGCAGTCCTCGACAGGATAGCAATCAGCCCCAGCATTTT
TRBJ1-1 TRBV10-2 13 - - CASSDGAFTEAFF TGCGCCAGCAGTGATGGGGCGTTCACTGAAGCTTTCTTT
TRBJ1-1 TRBV29-1 16 - TRBD1 CSARGDRALVDTEAFF TGCAGCGCACGGGGGGACAGGGCCTTAGTTGACACTGAAGCTTTCTTT
TRBJ2-7 TRBV5-1 15 - TRBD1 CASSLGQGATYEQYF TGCGCCAGCAGCTTGGGGCAGGGGGCTACCTACGAGCAGTACTTC
TRBJ2-7 TRBV10-3 14 - TRBD1 CAISLRDSSYEQYF TGTGCCATCAGCCTCCGGGACAGCAGTTACGAGCAGTACTTC
TRBJ2-7 TRBV13 21 - - CASSLGPPSPPGQGPPYEQYF TGTGCCAGCAGCTTAGGCCCACCTTCCCCTCCAGGGCAGGGTCCCCCCTACGAGCAGTACTTC
TRBJ2-5 TRBV2 13 - TRBD2 CAGLPAGVETQYF TGTGCCGGCTTACCAGCGGGAGTTGAGACCCAGTACTTC
TRBJ2-7 TRBV5-6 16 few TRBD2 CASSLRTSGRTYEQYF TGTGCCAGCAGCTTGAGGACTAGCGGGAGGACCTACGAGCAGTACTTC
TRBJ2-7 TRBV6-1 12 - TRBD2 CASEPSGREQYF TGTGCCAGCGAACCTAGCGGGAGAGAGCAGTACTTC
TRBJ1-2 TRBV4-1 14 once - CASSQVTALRGYTF TGCGCCAGCAGCCAAGTTACAGCACTTCGGGGCTACACCTTC
TRBJ2-7 TRBV27 14 - - CASSFYGSDYEQYF TGTGCCAGCAGTTTCTACGGGTCGGACTACGAGCAGTACTTC
TRBJ2-7 TRBV7-8 17 - TRBD2 CASSLGGGGGFRYEQYF TGTGCCAGCAGCTTAGGGGGGGGTGGTGGGTTTCGCTACGAGCAGTACTTC
TRBJ2-7 TRBV6-6 14 - - CASSSAGQNIEQYF TGTGCCAGCAGTTCCGCGGGACAGAATATCGAGCAGTACTTC
TRBJ2-7 TRBV7-8 14 - TRBD2 CASSYGLAAYEQYF TGTGCCAGCAGCTACGGACTAGCGGCCTACGAGCAGTACTTC
TRBJ2-1 TRBV10-2 18 - - CASSESTSGRGKYNEQFF TGCGCCAGCAGTGAGTCGACGTCGGGGAGGGGGAAGTACAATGAGCAGTTCTTC
TRBJ2-1 TRBV7-2 12 - - CASSLRETEQFF TGTGCCAGCAGCTTAAGGGAGACTGAGCAGTTCTTC
TRBJ2-1 TRBV11-2 14 - TRBD2 CASSLAGGYNEQFF TGTGCCAGCAGCTTAGCGGGGGGTTACAATGAGCAGTTCTTC
TRBJ1-4 TRBV30 11 - - CAWSQTEKLFF TGTGCCTGGAGTCAGACAGAAAAACTGTTTTTT
TRBJ2-5 TRBV2 13 - TRBD1 CASSGGTGETQYF TGTGCCAGCAGTGGAGGGACAGGGGAGACCCAGTACTTC
TRBJ1-1 TRBV10-3 12 - - CAISTGTSEAFF TGTGCCATCAGCACAGGGACCTCTGAAGCTTTCTTT
TRBJ2-7 TRBV5-6 13 - - CASTSGVGDEQYF TGTGCCAGCACCTCAGGGGTAGGTGACGAGCAGTACTTC
TRBJ2-7 TRBV5-4 13 - - CASSQWGLELRYF TGTGCCAGCAGCCAATGGGGCCTAGAGTTGCGGTACTTC
TRBJ1-5 TRBV2 15 - TRBD1 CASSTRGTGDQPQHF TGTGCCAGCAGTACCCGGGGGACAGGGGATCAGCCCCAGCATTTT
TRBJ2-5 TRBV19 13 - TRBD2 CASRLAVEETQYF TGTGCCAGTAGACTAGCGGTGGAAGAGACCCAGTACTTC
TRBJ2-2 TRBV7-8 15 many - CASSRDRTNTGELFF TGTGCCAGCAGCCGAGACAGGACGAACACCGGGGAGCTGTTTTTT
TRBJ2-3 TRBV7-9 16 - TRBD2 CASSSGLAGGPDTQYF TGTGCCAGCAGCTCGGGACTAGCGGGAGGGCCAGATACGCAGTATTTT
TRBJ1-1 TRBV7-9 14 - - CASSSSGGLAEAFF TGTGCCAGCAGCTCCTCGGGGGGTCTCGCTGAAGCTTTCTTT
TRBJ2-7 TRBV28 13 - TRBD1 CASSLGQGGEQYF TGTGCCAGCAGTCTCGGACAGGGCGGCGAGCAGTACTTC
TRBJ2-1 TRBV4-1 18 - TRBD2 CASSQGTSMGSLYNEQFF TGCGCCAGCAGCCAGGGGACTAGCATGGGATCTCTATACAATGAGCAGTTCTTC
TRBJ1-2 TRBV28 12 - - CASSKQGLGYTF TGTGCCAGCAGTAAACAGGGTCTGGGCTACACCTTC
TRBJ1-2 TRBV7-2 14 once - CASSLGSQNYGYTF TGTGCCAGCAGCTTAGGGAGTCAGAACTATGGCTACACCTTC
TRBJ1-5 TRBV15 15 - - CATSRERRGNQPQHF TGTGCCACCAGCAGAGAAAGGAGGGGAAATCAGCCCCAGCATTTT